The rows below give T cell receptor beta chains drawn from one sample of a study of T cells after yellow fever vaccination. Each CDR3 protein gets one entry after TCRdb re-called the 5' RACE reads with MiXCR. The sample has approximately 250,000 distinct CDR3 sequences, roughly 6.8% seen once; the top ten hold approximately 1%. Material: CD4+ T cells sorted from PBMCs, obtained on the day of the yellow fever booster vaccination. These receptors were obtained from a man aged 30 to 45 who received the YFV17D yellow fever vaccine. Both conserved end residues are part of each CDR3. D genes are given only for firm matches. Not all rows give a size; the values are once, few, many and, for expanded clones, a class.

TRBJ2-7,TRBV28,NA,many,TGTGCCAGCAGTTTACTATCGGGGCAGGGCTACGAGCAGTACTTC,CASSLLSGQGYEQYF
TRBJ2-2,TRBV7-9,NA,many,TGTGCCAGCCAGAGACAGGCAAACACCGGGGAGCTGTTTTTT,CASQRQANTGELFF
TRBJ2-7,TRBV6-2/TRBV6-3,NA,NA,TGTGCCAGCAGTTACGGTGCCTCCAGGCACTTC,CASSYGASRHF
TRBJ1-5,TRBV28,NA,NA,TGTGCCAGCAGGATAGAGCATCAGCCCCAGCATTTT,CASRIEHQPQHF
TRBJ1-1,TRBV18,NA,many,TGTGCCAGCTCACCACAGGTGAACACTGAAGCTTTCTTT,CASSPQVNTEAFF
TRBJ1-2,TRBV6-5,NA,many,TGTGCCAGCAGTTACTCGATGGGGGGGCCGTATGGCTACACCTTC,CASSYSMGGPYGYTF
TRBJ1-5,TRBV4-3,NA,few,TGCGCCAGCAGCCAGGGTACTAGCAATCAGCCCCAGCATTTT,CASSQGTSNQPQHF
TRBJ2-7,TRBV11-3,NA,few,TGTGCCAGGGGGGGGCGGACTCAAGCCTACGAGCAGTACTTC,CARGGRTQAYEQYF
TRBJ2-3,TRBV12-3/TRBV12-4,NA,NA,TGTGCCAGCAGCTTCCGATCGGGGGATACGCAGTATTTT,CASSFRSGDTQYF
TRBJ2-2,TRBV4-2,NA,many,TGTGCCAGCAGCCCGGACGGCGTGGGCACCGGGGAGCTGTTTTTT,CASSPDGVGTGELFF
TRBJ2-1,TRBV4-3,NA,many,TGCGCCAGCAGTTCGGGAGTTCTGAACAATGAGCAGTTCTTC,CASSSGVLNNEQFF
TRBJ1-3,TRBV11-1,NA,NA,TGTGCCAGCAGCCGACGCGGTCCTACCTTGTCTGGAAACACCATATATTTT,CASSRRGPTLSGNTIYF
TRBJ2-7,TRBV18,TRBD1,few,TGTGCCAGCTCGCGAACAGGGGTAGAGCAGTACTTC,CASSRTGVEQYF
TRBJ1-1,TRBV24-1,NA,few,TGTGCCACCAGTGACTTCAGGGGAACTGAAGCTTTCTTT,CATSDFRGTEAFF
TRBJ2-2,TRBV6-5,NA,many,TGTGCCAGCCGTGGTGGCACCGGGGAGCTGTTTTTT,CASRGGTGELFF
TRBJ2-1,TRBV6-6,NA,NA,TGTGCCAGCACCGGGCAGGTCCACAATGAGCAGTTCTTC,CASTGQVHNEQFF
TRBJ2-1,TRBV18,TRBD2,many,TGTGCCAGCTCACCGGGACTAGCGTTGAGCTCCTACAATGAGCAGTTCTTC,CASSPGLALSSYNEQFF
TRBJ1-6,TRBV20-1,TRBD1,NA,TGCAGTGCAAAAGAGGGGACAGACAATTCACCCCTCCACTTT,CSAKEGTDNSPLHF
TRBJ1-3,TRBV20-1,NA,NA,TGCAGTGCTAGTATCTTCGGGACCCCCAAGGGGCCTGGAAACACCATATATTTT,CSASIFGTPKGPGNTIYF
TRBJ2-7,TRBV11-2,TRBD1,NA,TGTGCCAGCAGCCTACGTCCCGGGACAGGGAATTTGGCCTACGAGCAGTACTTC,CASSLRPGTGNLAYEQYF
TRBJ2-7,TRBV10-2,NA,many,TGCGCCAGCAGTGAGTCGGGCGAGCAGTACTTC,CASSESGEQYF
TRBJ1-1,TRBV19,NA,few,TGTGCCAGTAGTCCCCATGAAAGCAGAATAAACACTGAAGCTTTCTTT,CASSPHESRINTEAFF
TRBJ2-2,TRBV6-4,NA,NA,TGTGCCAGCAGAACCCTCAAACGGGGGATCTTAGGTACCGGGGAGCTGTTTTTT,CASRTLKRGILGTGELFF
TRBJ1-4,TRBV6-1,NA,few,TGTGCCAGCCGTCCCAGACCCTTATCCAATGAAAAACTGTTTTTT,CASRPRPLSNEKLFF
TRBJ1-5,TRBV7-2,NA,NA,TGTGCCAGCAGCCAACAGGAGAATCAGCCCCAGCATTTT,CASSQQENQPQHF
TRBJ2-1,TRBV7-3,TRBD2,many,TGTGCCAGCAGCCCAGGAACGGGTAGCGGGAAGAACAATGAGCAGTTCTTC,CASSPGTGSGKNNEQFF
TRBJ2-1,TRBV19,NA,few,TGTGCCAGTAGTCCCGCTAGGCTCAATGAGCAGTTCTTC,CASSPARLNEQFF
TRBJ2-7,TRBV7-9,NA,NA,TGTGCCAGCAGCTTAACTAGCCCTCCCTACGAGCAGTACTTC,CASSLTSPPYEQYF
TRBJ1-6,TRBV6-5,NA,few,TGTGCCAGCAGTTACGTGCAGGATAATTCACCCCTCCACTTT,CASSYVQDNSPLHF
TRBJ2-6,TRBV7-2,NA,NA,TGTGCCAGCAGCTTCTTCTCTAGGGCCAACGTCCTGACTTTC,CASSFFSRANVLTF
TRBJ1-2,TRBV5-1,NA,many,TGCGCCAGCAAAGCGGAGCTCTATGGCTACACCTTC,CASKAELYGYTF
TRBJ2-1,TRBV6-5,NA,NA,TGTGCCAGCAGTTACGCGACGAGTCACCCTAATGAGCAGTTCTTC,CASSYATSHPNEQFF
TRBJ2-5,TRBV18,NA,NA,TGTACCAGCTCAGCGTACCAAGAGACCCAGTACTTC,CTSSAYQETQYF
TRBJ2-3,TRBV9,NA,few,TGTGCCAGCAGCGCTCCGGGACGGAGCACAGATACGCAGTATTTT,CASSAPGRSTDTQYF
TRBJ2-1,TRBV30,NA,NA,TGTGCCTGGAGCGACACCGGGACCTGGGGTGAGCAGTTCTTC,CAWSDTGTWGEQFF
TRBJ2-2,TRBV5-1,NA,NA,TGCGCCAGCAGCTTGCAACAGGTCGAGGTTGGGGAGCTGTTTTTT,CASSLQQVEVGELFF
TRBJ1-6,TRBV7-9,NA,NA,TGTGCCAGCAGCCAGACGGGGATAGTTTCACCCCTCCACTTT,CASSQTGIVSPLHF
TRBJ1-6,TRBV27,TRBD1,NA,TGTGCCAGCAGTTTGCCGACAGGGGGACCACTCCCTTCACCCCTCCACTTT,CASSLPTGGPLPSPLHF
TRBJ2-7,TRBV29-1,NA,few,TGCAGCGTCGCCGAGGATTACGAGCAGTACTTC,CSVAEDYEQYF
TRBJ2-3,TRBV10-2,NA,many,TGCGCCAGCAGTGATCCTACTAGCAGCCCAGATACGCAGTATTTT,CASSDPTSSPDTQYF
TRBJ2-3,TRBV20-1,NA,many,TGCAGTGCTAGCCCTGGGGGCACAGATACGCAGTATTTT,CSASPGGTDTQYF
TRBJ2-4,TRBV7-2,NA,few,TGTGCCAGCAGCTTCACAGGGAACATTCAGTACTTC,CASSFTGNIQYF
TRBJ2-7,TRBV28,NA,many,TGTGCCAGCAGCCGCCCTAGGCAGGCCAAGTACGAGCAGTACTTC,CASSRPRQAKYEQYF
TRBJ2-7,TRBV18,NA,many,TGTGCCAGCTCACTTACCCACGAGGGCCTTTCCTACGAGCAGTACTTC,CASSLTHEGLSYEQYF
TRBJ2-1,TRBV18,TRBD2,few,TGTGCCAGCTCACGAACCCGGGAGGGGGGTCATGAGCAGTTCTTC,CASSRTREGGHEQFF
TRBJ2-2,TRBV25-1,NA,many,TGTGCCAGCACCAAGATAGGGGCCGGGGGAAGATGTACCGGGGAGCTGTTTTTT,CASTKIGAGGRCTGELFF
TRBJ2-7,TRBV28,TRBD2,few,TGTGCCAGCAGTCCCCCTAGCGGGAGGGTTTACGAGCAGTACTTC,CASSPPSGRVYEQYF
TRBJ2-7,TRBV20-1,NA,few,TGCAGTGCTCCGGGACTCTACTCCTACGAGCAGTACTTC,CSAPGLYSYEQYF
TRBJ2-7,TRBV20-1,NA,NA,TGCAGTGCTAGCGTACAGACCCACGAGCAGTACTTC,CSASVQTHEQYF
TRBJ1-4,TRBV15,NA,NA,TGTGCCACCAGCAGGAGGGGGGAAGGTGAAAAACTGTTTTTT,CATSRRGEGEKLFF
TRBJ2-7,TRBV15,NA,many,TGTGCCACCAGCAGAGGATTGTCAGGAGGAACCTACGAGCAGTACTTC,CATSRGLSGGTYEQYF
TRBJ1-1,TRBV19,TRBD1,few,TGTGCCAGTACCAGAACCGGGACAGGGGAAGCTTTCTTT,CASTRTGTGEAFF
TRBJ2-3,TRBV20-1,NA,NA,TGCAGTGCTAGAGGGATCGGGCTAGAGGATACGCAGTATTTT,CSARGIGLEDTQYF
TRBJ2-7,TRBV29-1,NA,NA,TGCAGCGTCAAAGGGGGAGGCACCTCCTACGAGCAGTACTTC,CSVKGGGTSYEQYF
TRBJ2-1,TRBV20-1,TRBD2,many,TGCAGTGCTAGAGCCCTGATGGGGACTAGCGGGGGAGGTCCTGAGCAGTTCTTC,CSARALMGTSGGGPEQFF
TRBJ2-5,TRBV18,NA,NA,TGTGCCAGCTCACCACAGGGGCAAGAGACCCAGTACTTC,CASSPQGQETQYF
TRBJ2-7,TRBV20-1,NA,many,TGCAGTGCCAGCATAAGAAGTTCTACCTACGAGCAGTACTTC,CSASIRSSTYEQYF
TRBJ2-2,TRBV4-3,TRBD2,many,TGCGCCAGCAGCCAAGGACTGGCGGGGGGGACGAACACCGGGGAGCTGTTTTTT,CASSQGLAGGTNTGELFF
TRBJ1-1,TRBV29-1,NA,many,TGCAGCGTTGACACCCCCAACACTGAAGCTTTCTTT,CSVDTPNTEAFF
TRBJ2-3,TRBV5-1,TRBD1,many,TGCGCCAGCACCCCCAACAGGGGCCTCGATACGCAGTATTTT,CASTPNRGLDTQYF